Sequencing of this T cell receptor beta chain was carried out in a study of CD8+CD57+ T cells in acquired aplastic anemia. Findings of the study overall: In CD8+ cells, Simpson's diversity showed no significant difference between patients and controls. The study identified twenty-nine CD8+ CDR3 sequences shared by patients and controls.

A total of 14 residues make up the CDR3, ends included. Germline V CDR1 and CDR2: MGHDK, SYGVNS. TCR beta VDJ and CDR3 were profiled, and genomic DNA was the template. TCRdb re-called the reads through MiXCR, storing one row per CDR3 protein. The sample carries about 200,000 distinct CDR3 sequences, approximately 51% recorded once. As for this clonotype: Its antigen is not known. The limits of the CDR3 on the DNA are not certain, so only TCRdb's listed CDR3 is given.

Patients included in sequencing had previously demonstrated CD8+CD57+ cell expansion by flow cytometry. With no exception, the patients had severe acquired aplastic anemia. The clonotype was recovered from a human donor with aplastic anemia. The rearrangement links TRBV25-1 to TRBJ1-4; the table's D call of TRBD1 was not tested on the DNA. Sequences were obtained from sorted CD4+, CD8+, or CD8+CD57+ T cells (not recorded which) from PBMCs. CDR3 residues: CACSARSQGEKLFF.